The 27 T cell receptor beta chains below come from one sample, sequenced in a study of T cells in Graves' hyperthyroidism and ophthalmopathy (dated by TCRdb to about 2019). Library preparation was by multiplex PCR. Instrument used: Illumina HiSeq 2000. The TCR beta CDR3 regions were amplified from RNA transcripts. For the first round of RT-PCR on the TCR CDR3, the HTBI primer set was used together with the Qiagen OneStep RT-PCR kit. TCRdb redid the processing of the public reads, applying fastp at Q25 and MiXCR, and retained in-frame beta chains. Identical CDR3 proteins give one entry, which carries the most common genes and DNA. This sample comprises roughly 420,000 distinct CDR3 sequences, around 16% of them detected only once. About 7.7% of the sample is taken by the ten largest. The sample taken for sequencing was blood. The receptors derive from a woman under 30 with Graves' hyperthyroidism.

This clonotype was recorded only once. The V gene is TRBV11-3, the J gene TRBJ2-3; no clear D. Germline V gene sequence: CDR1 SGHNT, CDR2 YENEEA. Trimming shortened V by 6 bases and J by 0 bases, and 13 bases separated the two germline ends. This CDR3 has 15 amino acids. Written as DNA, the CDR3 is TGTGCCAGCAGTCCCCCCGGGCCGAGCACAGATACGCAGTATTTT. Translating gives CASSPPGPSTDTQYF. The full variable domain, with the rest looked up from reference TRBV11-3 and TRBJ2-3, is EAGVVQSPRYKIIEKKQPVAFWCNPISGHNTLYWYLQNLGQGPELLIRYENEEAVDDSQLPKDRFSAERLKGVDSTLKIQPAELGDSAVYLCASSPPGPSTDTQYFGPGTRLTVL.

This rearrangement joins TRBV11-1 to TRBJ2-7; D not resolved. Trimming pared 9 bases from V and 7 bases from J, leaving 19 bases between. Looked up from germline, CDR1 is SGHAT and CDR2 is FQDESV (reference sequence). The CDR3 length is 13 residues. The CDR3 nucleotides read TGTGCCAGTCAGGACGGACGGTTTACGGAGCAGTACTTC. Translated: CASQDGRFTEQYF.

This clonotype was seen a few times. This chain connects TRBV29-1 to TRBJ1-4; D not certain. The germline CDR1 and CDR2 sequences are SQVTM and ANQGSEA. The V and J ends lost 6 bases and 5 bases respectively, with 7 bases between them. The CDR3 spans 11 residues. CDR3 DNA: TGCAGCGTCCGCAGAAATGAAAAACTGTTTTTT. This encodes CSVRRNEKLFF. The full variable domain, in which reference TRBV29-1 and TRBJ1-4 provide the parts outside the CDR3, is SAVISQKPSRDICQRGTSLTIQCQVDSQVTMMFWYRQQPGQSLTLIATANQGSEATYESGFVIDKFPISRPNLTFSTLTVSNMSPEDSSIYLCSVRRNEKLFFGSGTQLSVL.

The table lists this clonotype with many counts. The chain employs TRBV30 and TRBJ2-3; the match to TRBD1 covers 10 bases. Germline V CDR1 and CDR2: GTSNPN, SVGIG (reference sequence). V trimming: 0 bases; J trimming: 6 bases; junction bases outside the gene matches: 9. The CDR3 is made up of 16 amino acids. For the CDR3, the DNA is TGTGCCTGGAGTGTTGGGACAGGGGTCCCCGGGGATACGCAGTATTTT. Amino acids: CAWSVGTGVPGDTQYF.

This sequence joins TRBV7-2 and TRBJ2-1, with 13 bases matching TRBD2. The V gene's germline CDR1 is SGHTA and CDR2 FQGNSA. The CDR3 sequence is 16 residues long. V lost 2 bases and J lost 9; bases outside the gene matches: 7. The CDR3 spells CASSLYGTSGVVEQFF. The CDR3 bases are TGTGCCAGCAGCTTATACGGGACTAGCGGGGTGGTTGAGCAGTTCTTC.

As for this clonotype: Just one base apart from a much larger clone, this may be a read error. The genes are TRBV15 and TRBJ2-7; unclear D gene. The CDR3 runs 16 residues. Germline CDR1 LNHNV, CDR2 YYDKDF (reference sequence). This CDR3 reads CATSRDLTPSPYGQYF. In DNA form, the CDR3 reads TGTGCCACCAGCAGAGATCTCACACCAAGCCCTTACGGGCAGTACTTC.

Ten or more counts support this clonotype. The V gene is TRBV13, the J gene TRBJ2-1; TRBD2 matches at 8 bases. Germline V gene data show CDR1 as PRHDT and CDR2 as FYEKMQ (reference sequence). The ends lost 0 bases at V and 4 bases at J; junction bases unmatched: 5. CDR3 size: 16 residues. DNA of the CDR3: TGTGCCAGCAGCTTAGGCACTAGCGGCATGTACAATGAGCAGTTCTTC. Amino acids: CASSLGTSGMYNEQFF. Supplemented by reference TRBV13 and TRBJ2-1, the full variable domain reads AAGVIQSPRHLIKEKRETATLKCYPIPRHDTVYWYQQGPGQDPQFLISFYEKMQSDKGSIPDRFSAQQFSDYHSELNMSSLELGDSALYFCASSLGTSGMYNEQFFGPGTRLTVL.

This clonotype showed up many times. Here the CDR3 DNA reads TGTGCCAGCAGGATGAAGTGGGGGCCTAGCGGGGCCGTTGGGGAGCTGTTTTTT. This translates into CASRMKWGPSGAVGELFF. The gene calls are TRBV6-1 and TRBJ2-2; 9 bases are shared with TRBD2. From germline, CDR1 is MNHNS and CDR2 SASEGT. V lost 6 bases to trimming and J lost 8 bases; unmatched junction nucleotides: 19. The CDR3 has 18 amino acids.

At least ten counts were recorded for this clonotype. The J gene is TRBJ1-1, the V gene TRBV2; tentatively, D is TRBD1 (6 bases). With 8 bases removed from V and 5 bases from J, the gap between germline ends came to 18 bases. CDR1 is SNHLY and CDR2 is FYNNEI in the germline V gene. This CDR3 has 14 residues. The CDR3 coding sequence is TGTGCCAGCCCCGGCAGGGGAAGGGGTACTGAAGCTTTCTTT. It is translated as CASPGRGRGTEAFF.

The sample holds a few counts of this clonotype. This chain uses TRBV12-5 with TRBJ2-2; D might be TRBD2 (6 bases). The CDR3 runs to 15 residues. V lost 6 bases, J lost 2 bases, and 13 bases lay in between. Germline lookup yields CDR1 LGHNT and CDR2 FRNRAP. DNA of the CDR3: TGTGCTAGTGGACCTCGGGACTCTAACACCGGGGAGCTGTTTTTT. It specifies CASGPRDSNTGELFF.

This rearrangement joins TRBV27 to TRBJ2-4; a possible D gene is TRBD2 (6 bases). V was shortened by 6 bases and J by 0 bases, with 6 bases between the two germline ends. The CDR3 runs to 13 residues. Per the germline V gene, CDR1 is MNHEY and CDR2 is SMNVEV (reference sequence). CDR3 region: CASRGGAKNIQYF. CDR3 in DNA: TGTGCCAGCAGGGGGGGAGCCAAAAACATTCAGTACTTC.

This clonotype was found many times. The V and J genes are TRBV20-1 and TRBJ2-1; TRBD1 matches at 12 bases. The CDR3 has 17 amino acids. V was clipped by 1 base and J by 2 bases; unmatched bases: 6. Germline CDR1 is DFQATT and CDR2 is SNEGSKA (reference sequence). The CDR3 coding sequence is TGCAGTGCTAGAGTCTCCGGGACAGGGGGCCCCTACAATGAGCAGTTCTTC. Translated, it gives CSARVSGTGGPYNEQFF.

This clonotype was seen a few times. The rearrangement links TRBV5-1 to TRBJ2-1, with a possible D match to TRBD2 (6 bases). The CDR3 covers 12 residues. Trimming removed 4 bases at V and 9 bases at J, with 11 bases between. Germline lookup yields CDR1 SGHRS and CDR2 YFSETQ. This CDR3 is CASSQLATEQFF. The CDR3 nucleotides read TGCGCCAGCAGCCAACTAGCTACTGAGCAGTTCTTC.

In this sample, this clonotype turned up many times. The junction does not match germline at one end; this may be a read error. The gene calls are TRBV14 and TRBJ2-3; possible D gene TRBD2, 5 bases. This CDR3 region has 16 residues. CDR1 is SGHDN and CDR2 is FVKESK in the germline V gene. CDR3 DNA sequence: TGTGCCAGCAGCCAGACTAACCAGCGATATACAGCTACGCAGTATTTT. Amino acids: CASSQTNQRYTATQYF.

The rearrangement joins TRBV6-9 to TRBJ1-1; D might be TRBD1 (6 bases). Germline V gene lookup returns CDR1 MNHGY and CDR2 SVAAGI. The length of the CDR3 is 15 residues. Trimming took off 4 bases at V and 4 bases at J, with 16 bases between the two ends. CDR3 loop: CASSSPRGSSTEAFF. In DNA, the CDR3 is TGTGCCAGCAGTTCACCTAGGGGGTCTAGCACTGAAGCTTTCTTT.

This clonotype was recorded many times. The CDR3 protein is CASSLEETEHSYEQYF. The CDR3 nucleotides read TGCGCCAGCAGCTTGGAGGAGACAGAGCATTCCTACGAGCAGTACTTC. The chain joins TRBV5-1 to TRBJ2-7, with D tentatively TRBD1 (5 bases). CDR1 SGHRS and CDR2 YFSETQ come from the germline V gene. The CDR3 is made up of 16 amino acids. The V gene lost 0 bases and the J gene lost 1 base, with 14 bases spanning the gap. The full variable domain, with the rest looked up from reference TRBV5-1 and TRBJ2-7, is KAGVTQTPRYLIKTRGQQVTLSCSPISGHRSVSWYQQTPGQGLQFLFEYFSETQRNKGNFPGRFSGRQFSNSRSEMNVSTLELGDSALYLCASSLEETEHSYEQYFGPGTRLTVT.

V gene TRBV24-1 combines with J gene TRBJ1-1; unclear D gene. Trimming removed 1 base at V and 1 base at J, with 3 bases between. Per germline, CDR1 KGHDR and CDR2 SFDVKD. This CDR3 is built from 13 residues. The CDR3 DNA follows: TGTGCCACCAGTGATTTAGGGAACACTGAAGCTTTCTTT. It codes for CATSDLGNTEAFF.

CDR3 loop: CAWTGQAQETQYF. The CDR3, as DNA: TGTGCCTGGACCGGACAGGCGCAAGAGACCCAGTACTTC. The J gene is TRBJ2-5, the V gene TRBV30; TRBD1 aligns across 7 bases. This CDR3 spans 13 amino acids. V shed 4 bases, J shed 2 bases, and the junction held 4 bases outside the gene matches. Germline V gene sequence: CDR1 GTSNPN, CDR2 SVGIG (reference sequence). The full variable domain, completed using reference TRBV30 and TRBJ2-5, is SQTIHQWPATLVQPVGSPLSLECTVEGTSNPNLYWYRQAAGRGLQLLFYSVGIGQISSEVPQNLSASRPQDRQFILSSKKLLLSDSGFYLCAWTGQAQETQYFGPGTRLLVL.

In its sample, this clonotype was seen a few times. The chain joins TRBV27 to TRBJ2-4; unclear D gene. The CDR3 runs 13 residues. V shed 11 bases and J shed 0 bases, with 11 bases lying between them. Germline CDR1 and CDR2: MNHEY and SMNVEV (reference sequence). CDR3 sequence (DNA): TGTGCCGGCGGCCACCTAGCCAAAAACATTCAGTACTTC. Translation gives CAGGHLAKNIQYF.

This clonotype was picked up many times. The rearrangement links TRBV6-1 to TRBJ1-6; 7 bases agree with TRBD1. Germline assignment: CDR1 MNHNS and CDR2 SASEGT. V shed 7 bases and J 7 bases; nucleotides not matched to a gene: 13. The CDR3 totals 16 residues. The CDR3 DNA sequence: TGTGCCAGCAACCGAGACTCAGGGGGTAGCAATTCACCCCTCCACTTT. It encodes CASNRDSGGSNSPLHF.

This clonotype was recorded at least ten times. The chain is built from TRBV30 and TRBJ1-5; TRBD1 agrees at 8 bases. With 1 base clipped from V and 4 bases from J, the junction kept 0 bases outside the gene matches. The CDR3 covers 13 residues. Germline assignment: CDR1 GTSNPN and CDR2 SVGIG (reference sequence). CDR3: CAWSGTGNQPQHF. CDR3 sequence (DNA): TGTGCCTGGAGTGGGACAGGGAATCAGCCCCAGCATTTT.

The chain couples TRBV19 to TRBJ2-2, with TRBD2 as a possible D gene (6 bases). The CDR3 spans 17 residues. V gave up 3 bases and J gave up 3 bases, with 17 bases separating them. The germline gives CDR1 LNHDA, CDR2 SQIVND (reference sequence). For the CDR3, the DNA is TGTGCCAGTAGTATCAGCTGGGGGGATATGGACACCGGGGAGCTGTTTTTT. Amino acid sequence: CASSISWGDMDTGELFF.

This clonotype showed up many times. V is TRBV28 and J is TRBJ2-5; tentatively, D is TRBD2 (5 bases). The CDR3 spans 13 residues. Germline V gives CDR1 MDHEN, CDR2 SYDVKM. Trimming removed 5 bases from V and 5 bases from J, with 12 bases in between. CDR3 in amino acids: CASSPPRRETQYF. The CDR3 bases are TGTGCCAGCAGTCCCCCTCGGAGGGAGACCCAGTACTTC.

This clonotype turned up a few times. This clone may be a read error of a much larger clone one base away. The chain couples TRBV18 to TRBJ1-5; the D is unclear. This CDR3 has 13 amino acids. Germline V gives CDR1 KGHSH, CDR2 LQKENI. In DNA form, the CDR3 reads TGTGCCAGCTCACCGGGTGCGAATCAGCTCCAGCATTTT. Its translation: CASSPGANQLQHF. The full variable domain, with the rest looked up from reference TRBV18 and TRBJ1-5, is NAGVMQNPRHLVRRRGQEARLRCSPMKGHSHVYWYRQLPEEGLKFMVYLQKENIIDESGMPKERFSAEFPKEGPSILRIQQVVRGDSAAYFCASSPGANQLQHFGDGTRLSIL.

This clonotype was found a few times. The CDR3 loop is CASSLLGIGYTF. The CDR3 coding sequence is TGCGCCAGCAGCTTGCTGGGGATAGGCTACACCTTC. The V and J genes are TRBV5-1 and TRBJ1-2; unclear D gene. The V and J ends lost 1 base and 8 bases respectively, with 9 bases between them. The germline V gene has CDR1 SGHRS and CDR2 YFSETQ. The CDR3 runs to 12 residues.

This clonotype was seen repeatedly, ten times or more. The gene calls are TRBV5-1 and TRBJ2-7; D possibly corresponds to TRBD2 (5 bases). This CDR3 spans 16 amino acids. CDR1 and CDR2 from the germline V gene are SGHRS and YFSETQ. V was clipped by 0 bases and J by 1 base, with 14 bases between them. The CDR3 DNA is TGCGCCAGCAGCTTGGCGCGGGCGAAGTTATCCTACGAGCAGTACTTC. Amino acids: CASSLARAKLSYEQYF.

At least ten counts were recorded for this clonotype. The chain couples TRBV28 to TRBJ2-7; possibly TRBD1 or TRBD2 for D (6 bases each). Trimming removed 5 bases at V and 5 bases at J, with 19 bases between. There are 15 residues in the CDR3. CDR1 is MDHEN, CDR2 SYDVKM, per germline. CDR3 loop: CASSHHVGGENEQYF. CDR3 nucleotide sequence: TGTGCCAGCAGTCATCACGTGGGGGGCGAAAACGAGCAGTACTTC.